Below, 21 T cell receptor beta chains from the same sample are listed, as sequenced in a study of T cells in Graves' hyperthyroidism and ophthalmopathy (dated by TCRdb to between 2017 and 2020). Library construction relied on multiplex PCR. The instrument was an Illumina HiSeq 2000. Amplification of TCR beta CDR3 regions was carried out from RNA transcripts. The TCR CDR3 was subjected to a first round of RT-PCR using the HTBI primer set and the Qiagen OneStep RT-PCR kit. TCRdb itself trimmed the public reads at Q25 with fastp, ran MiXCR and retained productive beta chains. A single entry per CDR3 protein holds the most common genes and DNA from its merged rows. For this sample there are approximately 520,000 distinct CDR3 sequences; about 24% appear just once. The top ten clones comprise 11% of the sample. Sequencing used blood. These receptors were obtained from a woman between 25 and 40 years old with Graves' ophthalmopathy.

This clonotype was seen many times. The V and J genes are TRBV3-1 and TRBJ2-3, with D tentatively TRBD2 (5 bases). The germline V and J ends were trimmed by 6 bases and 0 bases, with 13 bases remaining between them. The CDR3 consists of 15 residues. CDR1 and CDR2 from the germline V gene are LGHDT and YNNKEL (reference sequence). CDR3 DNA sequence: TGTGCCAGCAGGGGGAGTCTCGAGAGCACAGATACGCAGTATTTT. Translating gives CASRGSLESTDTQYF.

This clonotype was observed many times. CDR3 bases: TGTGCCAGCATCGGGACAGGCCTACTAACTATGAACACTGAAGCTTTCTTT. It encodes CASIGTGLLTMNTEAFF. The chain has TRBV6-4 and TRBJ1-1; TRBD1 agrees at 8 bases. The V gene end was trimmed by 7 bases and the J gene end by 0 bases; junction bases not matched to a gene: 13. The length of the CDR3 is 17 residues. Germline V gene lookup returns CDR1 MRHNA and CDR2 SNTAGT.

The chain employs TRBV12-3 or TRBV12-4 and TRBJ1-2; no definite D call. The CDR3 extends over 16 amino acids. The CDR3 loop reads CVCSLIWVSRPISYTF. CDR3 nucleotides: TGTGTCTGCAGTTTAATCTGGGTCAGTCGTCCTATTAGCTACACCTTC.

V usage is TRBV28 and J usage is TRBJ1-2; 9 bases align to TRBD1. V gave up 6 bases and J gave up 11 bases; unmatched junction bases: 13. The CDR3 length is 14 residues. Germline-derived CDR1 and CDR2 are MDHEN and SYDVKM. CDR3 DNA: TGTGCCAGCAGCCGTAACCGGGACAGGGTTAAGTACACCTTC. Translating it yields CASSRNRDRVKYTF.

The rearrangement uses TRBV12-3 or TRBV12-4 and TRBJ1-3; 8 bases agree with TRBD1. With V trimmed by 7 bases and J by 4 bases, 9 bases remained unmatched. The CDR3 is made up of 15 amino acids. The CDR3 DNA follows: TGTGCCAGCAAACCTACAGGGGGTACGGGAAACACCATATATTTT. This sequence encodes CASKPTGGTGNTIYF.

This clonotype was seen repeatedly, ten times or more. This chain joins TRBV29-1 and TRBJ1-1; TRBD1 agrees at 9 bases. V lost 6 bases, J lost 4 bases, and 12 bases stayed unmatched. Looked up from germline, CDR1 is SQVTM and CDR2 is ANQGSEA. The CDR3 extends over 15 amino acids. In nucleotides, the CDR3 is TGCAGCGTGGAGCCCGGGGACAGGGAGGTCACTGAAGCTTTCTTT. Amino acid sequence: CSVEPGDREVTEAFF.

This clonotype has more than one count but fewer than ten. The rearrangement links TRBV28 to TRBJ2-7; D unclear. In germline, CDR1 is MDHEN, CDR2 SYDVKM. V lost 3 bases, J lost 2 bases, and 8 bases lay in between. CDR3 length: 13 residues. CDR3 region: CASSLVTAYEQYF. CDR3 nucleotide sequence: TGTGCCAGCAGTTTGGTCACCGCCTACGAGCAGTACTTC.

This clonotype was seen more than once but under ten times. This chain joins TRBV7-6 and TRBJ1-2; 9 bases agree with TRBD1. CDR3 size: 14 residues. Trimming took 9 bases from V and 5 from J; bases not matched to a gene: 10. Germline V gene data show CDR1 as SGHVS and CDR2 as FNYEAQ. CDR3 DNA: TGTGCCAGATCACTACAGGGGGCTTGGTATGGCTACACCTTC. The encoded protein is CARSLQGAWYGYTF.

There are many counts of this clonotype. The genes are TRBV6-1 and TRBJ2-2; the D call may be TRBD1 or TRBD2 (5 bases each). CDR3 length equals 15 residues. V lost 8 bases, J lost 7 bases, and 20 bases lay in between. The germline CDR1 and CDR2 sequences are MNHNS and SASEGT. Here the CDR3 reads CASRRGINTNGELFF. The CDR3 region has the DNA TGTGCCAGCCGTCGGGGCATTAACACGAACGGGGAGCTGTTTTTT.

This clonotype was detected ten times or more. For the CDR3, the DNA is TGTGCCAGCAGTGTTCGGGGACCCAACTCTGGAAACACCATATATTTT. As protein: CASSVRGPNSGNTIYF. J is TRBJ1-3 and V is TRBV12-3 or TRBV12-4; D may be TRBD1 (5 bases). V lost 5 bases to trimming and J lost 0 bases, with 14 bases between them. The CDR3 covers 16 residues.

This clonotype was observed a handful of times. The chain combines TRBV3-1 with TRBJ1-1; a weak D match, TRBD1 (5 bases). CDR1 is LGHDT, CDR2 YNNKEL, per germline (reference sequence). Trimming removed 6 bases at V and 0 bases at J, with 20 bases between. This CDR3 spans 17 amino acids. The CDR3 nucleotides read TGTGCCAGCAGACCCCCCGGTTCTAGGGGAATGAACACTGAAGCTTTCTTT. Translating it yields CASRPPGSRGMNTEAFF.

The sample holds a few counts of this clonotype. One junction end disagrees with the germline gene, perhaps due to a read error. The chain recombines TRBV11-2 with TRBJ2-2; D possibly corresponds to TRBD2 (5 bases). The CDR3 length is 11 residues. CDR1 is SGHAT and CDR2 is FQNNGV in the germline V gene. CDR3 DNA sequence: TGTGCCAGTCGTTACACCGGGGAGCTGTTGTTT. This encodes CASRYTGELLF.

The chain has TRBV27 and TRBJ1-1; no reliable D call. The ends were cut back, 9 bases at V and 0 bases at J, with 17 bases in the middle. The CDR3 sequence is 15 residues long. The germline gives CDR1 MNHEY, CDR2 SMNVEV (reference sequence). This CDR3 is CARGPSVDLNTEAFF. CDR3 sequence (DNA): TGTGCCAGGGGTCCGAGTGTGGACCTGAACACTGAAGCTTTCTTT.

The CDR3 sequence is CASSPRTVGEQYF. In nucleotides, the CDR3 is TGTGCCAGCAGTCCCCGGACAGTGGGGGAGCAGTACTTC. This chain uses TRBV6-1 with TRBJ2-7, with D possibly matching TRBD1 (6 bases). Looked up from germline, CDR1 is MNHNS and CDR2 is SASEGT. The V gene lost 5 bases and the J gene lost 7 bases, with 15 bases spanning the gap. This CDR3 comprises 13 residues.

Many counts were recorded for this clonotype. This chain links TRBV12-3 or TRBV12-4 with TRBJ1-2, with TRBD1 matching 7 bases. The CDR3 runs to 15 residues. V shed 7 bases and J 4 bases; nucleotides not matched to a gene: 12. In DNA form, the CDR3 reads TGTGCCAGCACCGTGGGACAGCCATCTTTCTATGGCTACACCTTC. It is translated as CASTVGQPSFYGYTF.

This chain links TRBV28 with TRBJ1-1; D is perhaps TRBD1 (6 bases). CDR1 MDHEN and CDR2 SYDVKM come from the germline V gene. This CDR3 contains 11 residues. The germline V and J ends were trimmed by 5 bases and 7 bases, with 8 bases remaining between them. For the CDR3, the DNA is TGTGCCAGCAGTGGGACACTTGAAGCTTTCTTT. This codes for CASSGTLEAFF.

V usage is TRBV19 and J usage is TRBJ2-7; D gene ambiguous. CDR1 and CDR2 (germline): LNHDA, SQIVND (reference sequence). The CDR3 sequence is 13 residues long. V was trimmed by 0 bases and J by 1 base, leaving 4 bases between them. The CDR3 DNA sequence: TGTGCCAGTAGTATAGAGGTTTCCTACGAGCAGTACTTC. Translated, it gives CASSIEVSYEQYF.

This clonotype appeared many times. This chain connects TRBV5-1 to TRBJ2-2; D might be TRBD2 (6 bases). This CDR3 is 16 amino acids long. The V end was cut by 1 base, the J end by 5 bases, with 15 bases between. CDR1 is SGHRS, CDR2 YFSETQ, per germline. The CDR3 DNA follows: TGCGCCAGCAGCTTGCGGAGGGGCGTTCAGACCGGGGAGCTGTTTTTT. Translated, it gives CASSLRRGVQTGELFF.

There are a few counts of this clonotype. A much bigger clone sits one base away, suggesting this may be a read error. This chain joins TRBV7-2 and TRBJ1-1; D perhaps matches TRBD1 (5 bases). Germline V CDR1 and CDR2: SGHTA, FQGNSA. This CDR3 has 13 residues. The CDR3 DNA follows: TGTGCCAGCAGCTTTATTGTGGGGACTGAAGCTTGCTTT. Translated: CASSFIVGTEACF.

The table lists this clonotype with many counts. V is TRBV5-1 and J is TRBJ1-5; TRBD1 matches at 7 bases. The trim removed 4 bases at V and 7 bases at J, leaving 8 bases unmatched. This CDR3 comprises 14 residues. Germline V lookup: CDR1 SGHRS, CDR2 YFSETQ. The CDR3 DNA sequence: TGCGCCAGCAGCCCCAGACAGGGCAGCCAGCCCCAGCATTTT. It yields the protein CASSPRQGSQPQHF.

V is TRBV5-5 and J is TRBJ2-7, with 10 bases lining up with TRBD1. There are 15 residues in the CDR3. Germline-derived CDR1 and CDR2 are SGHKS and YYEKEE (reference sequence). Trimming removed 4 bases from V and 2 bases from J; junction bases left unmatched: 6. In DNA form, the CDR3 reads TGTGCCAGCAGCCGGGACAGGGGAAGGACCTACGAGCAGTACTTC. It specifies CASSRDRGRTYEQYF.